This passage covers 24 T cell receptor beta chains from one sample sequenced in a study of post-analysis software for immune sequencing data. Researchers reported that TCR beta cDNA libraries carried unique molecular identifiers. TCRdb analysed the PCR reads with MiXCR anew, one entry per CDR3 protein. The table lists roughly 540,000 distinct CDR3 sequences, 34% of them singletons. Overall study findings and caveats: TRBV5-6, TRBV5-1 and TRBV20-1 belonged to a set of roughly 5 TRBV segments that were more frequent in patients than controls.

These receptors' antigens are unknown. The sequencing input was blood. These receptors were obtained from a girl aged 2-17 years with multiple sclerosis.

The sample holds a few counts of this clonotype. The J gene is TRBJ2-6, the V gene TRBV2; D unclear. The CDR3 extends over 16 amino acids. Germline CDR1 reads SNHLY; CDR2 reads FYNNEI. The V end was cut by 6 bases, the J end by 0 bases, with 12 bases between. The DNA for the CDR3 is TGTGCCAGCAGAGGCGGACGAAGCTCTGGGGCCAACGTCCTGACTTTC. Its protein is CASRGGRSSGANVLTF.

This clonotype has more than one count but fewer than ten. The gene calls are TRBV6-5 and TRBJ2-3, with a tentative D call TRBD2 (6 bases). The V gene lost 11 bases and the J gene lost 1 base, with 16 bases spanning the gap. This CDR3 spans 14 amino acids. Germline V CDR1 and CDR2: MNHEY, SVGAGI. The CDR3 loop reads CAAKGGAGTDTQYF. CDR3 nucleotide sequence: TGTGCCGCCAAAGGAGGGGCCGGCACAGATACGCAGTATTTT.

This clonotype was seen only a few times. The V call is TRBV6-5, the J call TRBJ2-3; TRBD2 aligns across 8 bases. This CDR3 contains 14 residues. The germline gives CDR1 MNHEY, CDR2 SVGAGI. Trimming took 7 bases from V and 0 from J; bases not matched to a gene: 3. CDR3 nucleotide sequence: TGTGCCAGCACAAGACTAGCGAGCACAGATACGCAGTATTTT. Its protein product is CASTRLASTDTQYF.

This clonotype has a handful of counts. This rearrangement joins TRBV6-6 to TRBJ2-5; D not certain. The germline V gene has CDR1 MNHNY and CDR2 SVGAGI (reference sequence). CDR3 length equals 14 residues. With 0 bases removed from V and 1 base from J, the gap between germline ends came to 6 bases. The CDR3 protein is CASSYSWSQETQYF. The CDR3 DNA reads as TGTGCCAGCAGTTACTCCTGGAGCCAAGAGACCCAGTACTTC.

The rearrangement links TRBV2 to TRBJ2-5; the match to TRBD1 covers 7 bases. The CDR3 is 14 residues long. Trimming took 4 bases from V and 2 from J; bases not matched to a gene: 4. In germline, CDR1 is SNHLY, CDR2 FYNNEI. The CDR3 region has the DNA TGTGCCAGCAGTGTGACAGGGAATCAAGAGACCCAGTACTTC. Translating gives CASSVTGNQETQYF.

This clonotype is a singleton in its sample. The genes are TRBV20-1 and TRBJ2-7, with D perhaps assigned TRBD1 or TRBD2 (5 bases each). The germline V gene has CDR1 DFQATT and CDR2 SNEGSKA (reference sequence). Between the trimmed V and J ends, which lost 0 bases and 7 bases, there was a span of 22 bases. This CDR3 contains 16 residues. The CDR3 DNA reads TGCAGTGCTAGAGATCCACTGGCAGGGACGTACAATGAGCAGTACTTC. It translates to CSARDPLAGTYNEQYF.

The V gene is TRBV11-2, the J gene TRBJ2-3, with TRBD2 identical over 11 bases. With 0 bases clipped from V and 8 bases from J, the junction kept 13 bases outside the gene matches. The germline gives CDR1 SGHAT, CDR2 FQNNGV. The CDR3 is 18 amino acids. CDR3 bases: TGTGCCAGCAGCTTAGATCTTTCTAGCGGGGGGCCAGGGGGTACGCAGTATTTT. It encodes CASSLDLSSGGPGGTQYF.

The CDR3 coding sequence is TGCAGTGCCGGACAGGGCGCCCTCTCCTATAATTCACCCCTCCACTTT. It is translated as CSAGQGALSYNSPLHF. The chain has TRBV20-1 and TRBJ1-6; 8 nucleotides agree with TRBD1. Germline loops: CDR1 DFQATT, CDR2 SNEGSKA (reference sequence). V dropped 6 bases and J dropped 0; count of bases not matched to a gene: 7. CDR3 size: 16 residues.

The CDR3 sequence is CATVDSTSYEQYF. CDR3 coding DNA: TGTGCCACCGTGGACAGTACATCCTACGAGCAGTACTTC. The V call is TRBV27, the J call TRBJ2-7; TRBD1 might be the D (6 bases). V was clipped by 10 bases and J by 1 base, with 14 bases between them. The CDR3 runs to 13 residues. Germline-derived CDR1 and CDR2 are MNHEY and SMNVEV (reference sequence).

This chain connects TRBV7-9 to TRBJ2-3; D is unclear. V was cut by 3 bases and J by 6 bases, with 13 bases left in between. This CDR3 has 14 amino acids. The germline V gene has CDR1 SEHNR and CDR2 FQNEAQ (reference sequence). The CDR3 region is CASSFPGGGDTQYF. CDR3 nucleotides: TGTGCCAGCAGCTTCCCTGGCGGCGGTGATACGCAGTATTTT.

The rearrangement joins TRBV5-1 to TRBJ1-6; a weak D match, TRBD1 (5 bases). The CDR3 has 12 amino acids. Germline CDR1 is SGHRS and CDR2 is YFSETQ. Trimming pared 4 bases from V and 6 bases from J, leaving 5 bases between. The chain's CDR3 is CASSQGNSPLHF. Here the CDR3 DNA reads TGCGCCAGCAGCCAGGGTAATTCACCCCTCCACTTT. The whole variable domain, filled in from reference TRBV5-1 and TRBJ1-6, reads KAGVTQTPRYLIKTRGQQVTLSCSPISGHRSVSWYQQTPGQGLQFLFEYFSETQRNKGNFPGRFSGRQFSNSRSEMNVSTLELGDSALYLCASSQGNSPLHFGNGTRLTVT.

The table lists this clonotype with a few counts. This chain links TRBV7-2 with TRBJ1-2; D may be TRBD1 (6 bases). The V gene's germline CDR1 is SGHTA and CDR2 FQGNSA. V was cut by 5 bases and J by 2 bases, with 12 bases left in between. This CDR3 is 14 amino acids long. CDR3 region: CASSARTANYGYTF. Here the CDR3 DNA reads TGTGCCAGCAGCGCCCGGACAGCGAACTATGGCTACACCTTC.

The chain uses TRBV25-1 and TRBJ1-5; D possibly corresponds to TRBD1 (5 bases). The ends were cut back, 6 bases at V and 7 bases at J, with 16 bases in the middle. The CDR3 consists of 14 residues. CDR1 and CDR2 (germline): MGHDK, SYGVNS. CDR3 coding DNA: TGTGCCAGCAGCCCCTCAGGGCCGGGACAGCCCCAGCATTTT. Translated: CASSPSGPGQPQHF.

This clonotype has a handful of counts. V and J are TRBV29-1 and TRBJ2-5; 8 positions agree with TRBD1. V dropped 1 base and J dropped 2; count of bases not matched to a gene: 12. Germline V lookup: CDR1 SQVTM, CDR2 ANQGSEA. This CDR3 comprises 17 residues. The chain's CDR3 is CSVEVVVGTGYQETQYF. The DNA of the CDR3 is TGCAGCGTTGAAGTAGTAGTGGGGACAGGCTATCAAGAGACCCAGTACTTC.

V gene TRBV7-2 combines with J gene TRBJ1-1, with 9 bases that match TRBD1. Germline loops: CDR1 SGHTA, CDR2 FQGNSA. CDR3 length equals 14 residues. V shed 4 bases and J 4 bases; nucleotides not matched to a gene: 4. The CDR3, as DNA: TGTGCCAGCAGCTCAAGACAGGGGGGCACTGAAGCTTTCTTT. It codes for CASSSRQGGTEAFF.

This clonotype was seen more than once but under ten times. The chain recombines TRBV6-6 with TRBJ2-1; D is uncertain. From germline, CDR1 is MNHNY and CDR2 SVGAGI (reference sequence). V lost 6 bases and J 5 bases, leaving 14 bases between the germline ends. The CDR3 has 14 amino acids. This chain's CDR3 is CASRGSTIDNEQFF. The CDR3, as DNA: TGTGCCAGCAGGGGCTCCACCATAGACAATGAGCAGTTCTTC.

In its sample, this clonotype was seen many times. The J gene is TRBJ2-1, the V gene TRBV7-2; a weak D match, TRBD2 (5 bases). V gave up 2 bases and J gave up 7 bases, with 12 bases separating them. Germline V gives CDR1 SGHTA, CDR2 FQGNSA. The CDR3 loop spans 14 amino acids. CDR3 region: CASSLPPGSNEQFF. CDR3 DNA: TGTGCCAGCAGCTTACCCCCGGGGTCTAATGAGCAGTTCTTC.

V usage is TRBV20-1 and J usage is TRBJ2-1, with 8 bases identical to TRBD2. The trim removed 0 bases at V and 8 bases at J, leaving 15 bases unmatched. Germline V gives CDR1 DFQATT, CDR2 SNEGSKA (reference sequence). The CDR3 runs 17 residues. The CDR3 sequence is CSAREGRQSGGWDEQFF. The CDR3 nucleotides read TGCAGTGCTAGAGAGGGCCGCCAATCGGGGGGGTGGGATGAGCAGTTCTTC.

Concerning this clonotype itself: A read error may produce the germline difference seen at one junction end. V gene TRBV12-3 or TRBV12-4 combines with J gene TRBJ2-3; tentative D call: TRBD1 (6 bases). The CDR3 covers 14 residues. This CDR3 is CASSPPDRTDAQYF. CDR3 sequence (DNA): TGTGCCAGCAGTCCACCAGACAGGACAGATGCGCAGTATTTT.

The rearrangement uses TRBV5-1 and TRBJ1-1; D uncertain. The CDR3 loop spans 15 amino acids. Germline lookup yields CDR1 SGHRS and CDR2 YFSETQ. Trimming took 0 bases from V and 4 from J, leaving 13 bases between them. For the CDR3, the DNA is TGCGCCAGCAGCTTGGAAGGCAGGTCGGGCACTGAAGCTTTCTTT. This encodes CASSLEGRSGTEAFF.

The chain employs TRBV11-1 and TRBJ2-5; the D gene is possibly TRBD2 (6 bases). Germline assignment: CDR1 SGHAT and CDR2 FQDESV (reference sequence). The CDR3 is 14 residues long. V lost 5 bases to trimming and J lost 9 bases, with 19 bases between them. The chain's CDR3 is CASSQTGGEGSQYF. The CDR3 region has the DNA TGTGCCAGCAGCCAAACCGGGGGAGAGGGGTCCCAGTACTTC.

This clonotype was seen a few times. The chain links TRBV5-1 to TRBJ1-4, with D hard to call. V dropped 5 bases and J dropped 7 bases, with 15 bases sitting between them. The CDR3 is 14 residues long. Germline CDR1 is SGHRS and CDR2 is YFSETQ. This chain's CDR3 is CASSTSGIGEKLFF. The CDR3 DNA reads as TGCGCCAGCAGTACCTCGGGCATCGGTGAAAAACTGTTTTTT.

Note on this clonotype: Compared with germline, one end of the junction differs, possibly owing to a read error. CDR3 loop: CASSVPWSGTLYF. Written as DNA, the CDR3 is TGTGCCAGCAGTGTGCCGTGGTCTGGGACCCTGTACTTC. The rearrangement uses TRBV2 and TRBJ2-5, with D perhaps given as TRBD1 or TRBD2 (5 bases each). The CDR3 consists of 13 residues. CDR1 is SNHLY, CDR2 FYNNEI, per germline.

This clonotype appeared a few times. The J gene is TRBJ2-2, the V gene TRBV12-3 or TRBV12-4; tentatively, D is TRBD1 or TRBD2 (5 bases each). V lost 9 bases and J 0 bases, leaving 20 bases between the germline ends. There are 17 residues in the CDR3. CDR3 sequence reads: CASNNRDGSPNTGELFF. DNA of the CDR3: TGTGCCAGTAACAACCGGGACGGATCCCCGAACACCGGGGAGCTGTTTTTT.